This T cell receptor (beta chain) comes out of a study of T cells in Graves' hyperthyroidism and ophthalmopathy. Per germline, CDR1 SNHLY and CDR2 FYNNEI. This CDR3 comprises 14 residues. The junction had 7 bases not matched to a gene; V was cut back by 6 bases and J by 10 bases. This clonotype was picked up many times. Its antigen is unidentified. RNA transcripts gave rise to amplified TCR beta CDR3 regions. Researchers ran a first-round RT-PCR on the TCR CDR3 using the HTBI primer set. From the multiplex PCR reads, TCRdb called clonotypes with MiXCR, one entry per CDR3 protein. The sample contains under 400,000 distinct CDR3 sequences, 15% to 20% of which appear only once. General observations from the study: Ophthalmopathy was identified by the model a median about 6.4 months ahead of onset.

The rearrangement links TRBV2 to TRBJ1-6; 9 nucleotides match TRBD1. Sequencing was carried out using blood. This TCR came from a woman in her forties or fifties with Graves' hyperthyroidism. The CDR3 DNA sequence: TGTGCCAGCAGCTTACAGGGGGCCGGATCACCCCTCCACTTT. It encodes CASSLQGAGSPLHF.